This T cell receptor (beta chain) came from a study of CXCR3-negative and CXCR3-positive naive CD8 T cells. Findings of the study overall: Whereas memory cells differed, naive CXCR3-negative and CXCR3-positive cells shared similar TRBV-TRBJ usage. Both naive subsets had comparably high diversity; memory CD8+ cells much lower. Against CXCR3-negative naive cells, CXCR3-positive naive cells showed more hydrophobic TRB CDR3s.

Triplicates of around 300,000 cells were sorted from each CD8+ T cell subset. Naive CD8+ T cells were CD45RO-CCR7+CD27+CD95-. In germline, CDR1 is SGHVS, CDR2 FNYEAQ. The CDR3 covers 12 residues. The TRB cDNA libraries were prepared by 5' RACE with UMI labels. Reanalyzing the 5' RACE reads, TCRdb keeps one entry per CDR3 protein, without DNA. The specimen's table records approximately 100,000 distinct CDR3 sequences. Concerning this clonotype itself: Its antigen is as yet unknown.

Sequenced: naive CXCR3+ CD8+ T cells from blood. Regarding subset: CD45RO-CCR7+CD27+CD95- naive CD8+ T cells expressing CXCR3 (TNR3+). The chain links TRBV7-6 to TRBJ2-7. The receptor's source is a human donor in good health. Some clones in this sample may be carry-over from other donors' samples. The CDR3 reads CASSYDGYEQYF.